This TCR beta chain was observed in a study of beta chain features in type 1 diabetes. Notes on the study in general: TCRB CDR3s were moderately but significantly shorter in Type 1 diabetes patients in all four CD4+ subsets.

The table lists this clone with a few counts. As yet, its antigen is unknown. Expressed TCRB transcripts were sequenced after all isolated RNA was converted to cDNA. Only in-frame clones appear in the TCRdb table, and some are missing; sequencing was by immunoSEQ multiplex PCR. This table holds some 700,000 clones, 10% to 15% found once. In germline, CDR1 is SGDLS, CDR2 YYNGEE. This CDR3 is built from 17 residues. Trimming cost V 2 bases and J 2 bases; bases outside gene matches: 5. Central memory, naive, regulatory and stem cell-like memory CD4+ cells were sorted by CD45RO/CCR7/CD25/CD127/CD95/CD27. Purity of each sorted population was above 95%.

This TCR was recovered from a man aged 18 to 30 with type 1 diabetes. The rearrangement links TRBV9 to TRBJ1-5; 12 nucleotides agree with TRBD1. Sequences were obtained from naive CD4+ T cells from blood. Here the CDR3 reads CASSVGTGGGGNQPQHF. The CDR3 DNA reads as TGTGCCAGCAGCGTCGGGACAGGGGGCGGCGGCAATCAGCCCCAGCATTTT. Combining the CDR3 with reference TRBV9 and TRBJ1-5 gives the whole variable domain DSGVTQTPKHLITATGQRVTLRCSPRSGDLSVYWYQQSLDQGLQFLIQYYNGEERAKGNILERFSAQQFPDLHSELNLSSLELGDSALYFCASSVGTGGGGNQPQHFGDGTRLSIL.